This T cell receptor (beta chain) was identified in a study of blood T cell repertoires in COVID-19. Study at large: Samples came from the United States, Italy and Spain, spanning acute and convalescent COVID-19. T cells, B-cell-depleted T cells, or PBMCs provided the cDNA or gDNA that served as material.

Methods used by the authors: By means of reference gene primer amplification, nucleated cell counts were estimated. Libraries were prepared by immunoSEQ multiplex PCR; TCRdb keeps only in-frame clonotypes and omits some of them. The V and J calls and clone size come from that table; D and trimming were worked out from the DNA. This table holds roughly 130,000 clones, around 87% found once. The germline V and J ends were trimmed by 3 bases and 1 base, with 9 bases remaining between them. Germline V lookup: CDR1 LGHDT, CDR2 YNNKEL (reference sequence). The CDR3 covers 14 residues. This TCR derives from a woman aged 60 to 75 with acute or convalescent COVID-19. The sequenced sample consisted of peripheral blood. The V gene is TRBV3-1 (or the pseudogene TRBV3-2), the J gene TRBJ1-2; D is perhaps TRBD1 (5 bases). The DNA for the CDR3 is TGTGCCAGCAGCCAGGCAGGGATTAACTATGGCTACACCTTC. Protein sequence: CASSQAGINYGYTF.